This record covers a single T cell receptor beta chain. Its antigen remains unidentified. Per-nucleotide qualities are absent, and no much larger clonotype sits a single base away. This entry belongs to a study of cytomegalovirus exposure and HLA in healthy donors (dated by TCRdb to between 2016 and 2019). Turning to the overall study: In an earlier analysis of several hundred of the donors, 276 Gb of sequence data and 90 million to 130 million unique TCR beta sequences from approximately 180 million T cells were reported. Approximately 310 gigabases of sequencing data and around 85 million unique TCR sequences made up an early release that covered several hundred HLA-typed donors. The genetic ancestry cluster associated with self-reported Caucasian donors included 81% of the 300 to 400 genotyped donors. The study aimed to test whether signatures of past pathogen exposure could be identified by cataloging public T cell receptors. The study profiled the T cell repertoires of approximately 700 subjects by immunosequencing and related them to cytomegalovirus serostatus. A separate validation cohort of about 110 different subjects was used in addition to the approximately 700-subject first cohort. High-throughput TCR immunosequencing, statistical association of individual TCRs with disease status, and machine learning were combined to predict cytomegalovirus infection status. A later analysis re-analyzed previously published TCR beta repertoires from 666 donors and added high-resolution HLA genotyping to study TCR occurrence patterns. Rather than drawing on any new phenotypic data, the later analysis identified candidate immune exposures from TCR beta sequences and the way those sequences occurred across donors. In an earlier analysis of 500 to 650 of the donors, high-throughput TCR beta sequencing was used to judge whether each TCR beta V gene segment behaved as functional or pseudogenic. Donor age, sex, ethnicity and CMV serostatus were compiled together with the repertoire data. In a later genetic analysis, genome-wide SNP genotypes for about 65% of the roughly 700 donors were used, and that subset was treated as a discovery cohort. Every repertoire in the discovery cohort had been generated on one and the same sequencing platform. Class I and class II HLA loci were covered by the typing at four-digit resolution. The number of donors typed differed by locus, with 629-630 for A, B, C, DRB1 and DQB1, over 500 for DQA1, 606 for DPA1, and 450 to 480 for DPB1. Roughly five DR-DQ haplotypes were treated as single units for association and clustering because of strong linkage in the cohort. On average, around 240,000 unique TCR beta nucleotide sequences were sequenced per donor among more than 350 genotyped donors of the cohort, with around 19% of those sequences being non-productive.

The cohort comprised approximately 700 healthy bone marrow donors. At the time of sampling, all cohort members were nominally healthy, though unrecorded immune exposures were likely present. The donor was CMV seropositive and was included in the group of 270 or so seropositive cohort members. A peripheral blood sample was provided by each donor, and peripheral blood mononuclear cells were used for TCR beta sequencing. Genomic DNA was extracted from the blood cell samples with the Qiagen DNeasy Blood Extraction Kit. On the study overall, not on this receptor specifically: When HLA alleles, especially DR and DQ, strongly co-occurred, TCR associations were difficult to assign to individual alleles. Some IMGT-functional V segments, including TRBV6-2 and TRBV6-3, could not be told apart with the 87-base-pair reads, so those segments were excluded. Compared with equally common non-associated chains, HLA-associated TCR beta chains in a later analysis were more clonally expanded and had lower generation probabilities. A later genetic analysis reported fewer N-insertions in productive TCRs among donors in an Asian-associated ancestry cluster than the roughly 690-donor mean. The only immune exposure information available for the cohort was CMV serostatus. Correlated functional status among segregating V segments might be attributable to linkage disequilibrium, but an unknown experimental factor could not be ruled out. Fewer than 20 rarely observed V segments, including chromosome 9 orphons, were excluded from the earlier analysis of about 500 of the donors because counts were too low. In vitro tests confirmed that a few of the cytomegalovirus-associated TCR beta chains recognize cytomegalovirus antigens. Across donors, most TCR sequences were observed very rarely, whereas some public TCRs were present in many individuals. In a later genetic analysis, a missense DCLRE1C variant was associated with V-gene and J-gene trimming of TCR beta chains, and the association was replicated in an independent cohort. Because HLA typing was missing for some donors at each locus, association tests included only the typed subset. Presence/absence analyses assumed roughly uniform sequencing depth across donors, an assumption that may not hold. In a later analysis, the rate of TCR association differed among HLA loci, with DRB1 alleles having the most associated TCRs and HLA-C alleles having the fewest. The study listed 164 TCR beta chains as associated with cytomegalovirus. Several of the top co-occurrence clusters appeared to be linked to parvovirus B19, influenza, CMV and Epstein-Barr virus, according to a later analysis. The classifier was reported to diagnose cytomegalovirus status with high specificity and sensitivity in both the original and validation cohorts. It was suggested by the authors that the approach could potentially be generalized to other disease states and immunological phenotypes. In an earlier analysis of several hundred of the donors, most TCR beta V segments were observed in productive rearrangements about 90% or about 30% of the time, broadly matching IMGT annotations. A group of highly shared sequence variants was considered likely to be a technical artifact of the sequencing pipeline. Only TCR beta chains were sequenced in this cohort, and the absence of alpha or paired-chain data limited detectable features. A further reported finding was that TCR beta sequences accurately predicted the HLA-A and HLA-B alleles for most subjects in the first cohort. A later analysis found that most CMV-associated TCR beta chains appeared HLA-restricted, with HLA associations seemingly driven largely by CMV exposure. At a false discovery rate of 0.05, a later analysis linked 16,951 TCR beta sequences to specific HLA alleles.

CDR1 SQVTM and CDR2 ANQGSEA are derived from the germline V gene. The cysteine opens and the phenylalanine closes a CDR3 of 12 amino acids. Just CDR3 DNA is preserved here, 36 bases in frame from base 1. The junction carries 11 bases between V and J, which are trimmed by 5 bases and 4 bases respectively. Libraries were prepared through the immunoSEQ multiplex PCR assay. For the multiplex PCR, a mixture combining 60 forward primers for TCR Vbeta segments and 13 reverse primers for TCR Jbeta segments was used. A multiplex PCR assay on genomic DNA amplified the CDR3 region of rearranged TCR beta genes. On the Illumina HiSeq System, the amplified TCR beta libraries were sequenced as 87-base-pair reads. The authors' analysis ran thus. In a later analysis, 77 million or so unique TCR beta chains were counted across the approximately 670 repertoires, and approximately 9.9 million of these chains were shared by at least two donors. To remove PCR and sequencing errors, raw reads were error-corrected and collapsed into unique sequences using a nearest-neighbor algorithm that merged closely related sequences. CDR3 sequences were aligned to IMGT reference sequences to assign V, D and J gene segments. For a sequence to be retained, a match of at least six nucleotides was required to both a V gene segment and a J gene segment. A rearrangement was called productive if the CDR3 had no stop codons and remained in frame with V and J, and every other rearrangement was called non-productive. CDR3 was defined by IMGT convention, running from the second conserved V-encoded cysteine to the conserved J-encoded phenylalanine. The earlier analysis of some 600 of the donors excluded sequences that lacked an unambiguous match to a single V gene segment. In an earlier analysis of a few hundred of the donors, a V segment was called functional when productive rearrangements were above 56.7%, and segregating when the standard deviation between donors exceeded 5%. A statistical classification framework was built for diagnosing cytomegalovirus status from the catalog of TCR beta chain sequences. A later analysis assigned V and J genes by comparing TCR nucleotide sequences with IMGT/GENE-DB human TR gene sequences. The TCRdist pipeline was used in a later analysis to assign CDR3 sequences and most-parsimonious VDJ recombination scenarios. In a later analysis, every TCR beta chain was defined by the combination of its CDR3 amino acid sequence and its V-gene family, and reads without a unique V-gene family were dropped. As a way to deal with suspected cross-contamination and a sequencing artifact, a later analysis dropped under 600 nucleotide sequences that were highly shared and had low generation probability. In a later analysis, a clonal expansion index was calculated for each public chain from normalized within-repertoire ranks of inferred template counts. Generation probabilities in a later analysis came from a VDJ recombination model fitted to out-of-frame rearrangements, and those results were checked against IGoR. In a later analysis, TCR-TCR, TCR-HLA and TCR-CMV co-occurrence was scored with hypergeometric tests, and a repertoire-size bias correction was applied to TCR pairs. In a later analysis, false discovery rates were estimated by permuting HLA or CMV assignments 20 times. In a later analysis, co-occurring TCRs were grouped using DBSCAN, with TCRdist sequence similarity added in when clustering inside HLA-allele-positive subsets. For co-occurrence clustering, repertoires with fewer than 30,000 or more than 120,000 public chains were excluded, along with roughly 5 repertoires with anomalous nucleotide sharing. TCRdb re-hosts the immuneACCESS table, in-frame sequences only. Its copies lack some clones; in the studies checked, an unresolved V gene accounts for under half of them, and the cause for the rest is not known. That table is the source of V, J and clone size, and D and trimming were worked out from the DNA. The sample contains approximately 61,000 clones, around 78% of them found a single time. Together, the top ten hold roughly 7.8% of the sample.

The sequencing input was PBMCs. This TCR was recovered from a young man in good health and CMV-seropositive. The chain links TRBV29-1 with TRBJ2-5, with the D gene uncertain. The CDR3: CSVQVPGETQYF. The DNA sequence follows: TGCAGCGTTCAGGTGCCTGGAGAGACCCAGTACTTC.